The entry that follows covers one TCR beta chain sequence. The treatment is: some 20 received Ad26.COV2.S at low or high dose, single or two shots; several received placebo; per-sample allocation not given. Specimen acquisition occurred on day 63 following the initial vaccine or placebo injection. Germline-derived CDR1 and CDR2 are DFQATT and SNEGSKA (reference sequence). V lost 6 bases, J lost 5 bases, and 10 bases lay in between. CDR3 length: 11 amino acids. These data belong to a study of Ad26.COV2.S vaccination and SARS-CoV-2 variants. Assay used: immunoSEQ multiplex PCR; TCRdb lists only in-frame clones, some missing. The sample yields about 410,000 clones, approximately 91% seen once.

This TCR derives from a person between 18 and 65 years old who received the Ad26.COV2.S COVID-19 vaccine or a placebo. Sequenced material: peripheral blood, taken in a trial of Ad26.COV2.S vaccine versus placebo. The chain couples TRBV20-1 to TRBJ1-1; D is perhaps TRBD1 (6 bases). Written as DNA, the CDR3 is TGCAGTGCCACCAGGGGAACTGAAGCTTTCTTT. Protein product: CSATRGTEAFF.